This T cell receptor beta chain comes out of a study of Ad26.COV2.S vaccination and SARS-CoV-2 variants. Study at large: Donor got 5x10^10 or 1x10^11 viral particles of Ad26.COV2.S.

Using immunoSEQ multiplex PCR, the repertoire was profiled, and TCRdb retains in-frame clones only, with some absent. The sample has about 680,000 clones; roughly 90% are singletons. Trimming pared 4 bases from V and 2 bases from J, leaving 15 bases between. From germline, CDR1 is SNHLY and CDR2 FYNNEI. The CDR3 consists of 16 residues. Treatment specified: roughly 20 received Ad26.COV2.S at low or high dose, single or two shots; 5 received placebo; per-sample allocation not given. The investigators took samples on day 63 after the first vaccine or placebo injection. This adult donor, from Boston, was 18-55 years old. General study findings and limits: After vaccination, reports described spike-specific CD8+ and CD4+ T cell responses as showing substantial breadth. Assessments of TCR breadth and depth may have underestimated the total T cell responses.

Points on this clone: Its cognate antigen is unknown.

The J gene is TRBJ1-5, the V gene TRBV2, with D unresolved. The clonotype originates from a person aged 18 to 59 who received the Ad26.COV2.S COVID-19 vaccine or a placebo. Sample: peripheral blood, taken in a trial of Ad26.COV2.S vaccine versus placebo. The CDR3 loop reads CASSGVSGFGNQPQHF. CDR3 nucleotides: TGTGCCAGCAGTGGTGTCAGTGGATTTGGCAATCAGCCCCAGCATTTT.